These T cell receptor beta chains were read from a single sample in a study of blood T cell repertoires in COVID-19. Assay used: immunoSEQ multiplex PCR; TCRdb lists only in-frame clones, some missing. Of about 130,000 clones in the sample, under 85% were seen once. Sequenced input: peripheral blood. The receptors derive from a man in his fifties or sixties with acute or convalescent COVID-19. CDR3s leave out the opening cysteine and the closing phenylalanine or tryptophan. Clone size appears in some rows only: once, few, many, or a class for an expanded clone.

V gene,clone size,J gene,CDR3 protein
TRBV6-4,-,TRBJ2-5,ASTPDWGETQY
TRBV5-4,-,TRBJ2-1,ASSFEGNSYNEQF
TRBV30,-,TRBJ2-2,AWMGGRGGLF
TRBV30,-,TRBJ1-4,AWRGRGNEKLF
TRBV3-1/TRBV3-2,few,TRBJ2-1,ASSALAGPYNEQF
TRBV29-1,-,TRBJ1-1,SAGRQEGNPEAF
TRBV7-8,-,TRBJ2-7,ASSISGLAGVSSYEQY
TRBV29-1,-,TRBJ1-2,SVDRVGQGIFGYT
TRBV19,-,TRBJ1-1,ASSSRDRGSTEAF
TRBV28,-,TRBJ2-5,ASSTGTSGRSETQY
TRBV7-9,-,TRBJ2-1,ASTPSGSVEQF
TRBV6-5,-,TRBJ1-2,ASSYGGPNYGYT
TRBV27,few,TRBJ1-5,ASSLSEQNNQPQH
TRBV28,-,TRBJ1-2,ASSLAGAGDYGYT
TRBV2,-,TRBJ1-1,ASSQGQLNTEAF
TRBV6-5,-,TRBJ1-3,ASSYSGGEAIY
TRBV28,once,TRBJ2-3,ASTDQGTQY
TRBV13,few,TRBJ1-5,ASSLGVRGSNQPQH
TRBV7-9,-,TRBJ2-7,ASSYLAGETYEQY
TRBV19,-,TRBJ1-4,ASSIPGRGNEKLF
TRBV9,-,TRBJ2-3,ASSADRQGTQY
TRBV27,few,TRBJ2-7,ASSRIGLADYEQY
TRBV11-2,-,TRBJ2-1,ASSLAAGGLNEQF
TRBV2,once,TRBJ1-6,ASSAGGQGRSPLH
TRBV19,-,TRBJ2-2,ASSSARRTGELF
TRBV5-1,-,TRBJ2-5,ASSPGQFGETQY
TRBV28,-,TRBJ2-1,ATLGLAVYNEQF
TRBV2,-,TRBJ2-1,ASSRGRNEQF
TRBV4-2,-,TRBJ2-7,ASSQEDTDSYEQY
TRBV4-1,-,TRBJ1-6,ASSQGAFYNSPLH
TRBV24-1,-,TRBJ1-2,ATSGTGAHVGYT
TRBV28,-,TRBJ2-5,ASRTGLVVGETQY
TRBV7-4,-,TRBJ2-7,ASSLESPDSYEQY
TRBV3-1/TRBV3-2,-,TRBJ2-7,ASSHRTSGDEQY
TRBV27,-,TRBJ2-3,ASSSGQGLHTDTQY
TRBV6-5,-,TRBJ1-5,ASSSRDYSVQPQH
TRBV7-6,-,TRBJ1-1,ASSLMNSLNTEAF
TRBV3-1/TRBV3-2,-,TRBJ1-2,ASSQQQNYGYT
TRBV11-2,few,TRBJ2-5,ASSLTWTRQETQY
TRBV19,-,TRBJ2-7,ASSISGASYEQY
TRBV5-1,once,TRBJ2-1,ASSLLAGEGNEQF
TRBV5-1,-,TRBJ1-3,ASSSRGPGNTIY
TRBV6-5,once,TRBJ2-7,ASSYSRTSGAYEQY
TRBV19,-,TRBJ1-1,ATLAGDINTEAF
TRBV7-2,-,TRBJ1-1,ASSKNRGTEAF